This TCR beta chain was identified during a study of cytomegalovirus exposure and HLA in healthy donors. Study at large: Previous work identified roughly 120 million unique TCR beta sequences from about 179 million T cells.

V dropped 4 bases and J dropped 1; count of bases not matched to a gene: 8. This CDR3 has 16 residues. Germline CDR1 and CDR2: SGHKS and YYEKEE (reference sequence). PCR was performed using 60 Vbeta and 13 Jbeta primers. In the source study's methods: Counted up in a later analysis, unique TCR beta chains came to approximately 83 million, with around 12 million shared. Data came from immunoSEQ multiplex PCR; TCRdb stores just in-frame clones and leaves some out. V and J calls and clone size are copied from that table; D and trimming were computed from the DNA. The top ten hold 2.5% to 3.5% of the sample, which has 85,000 to 120,000 clones, about 70% seen once. This clone occurred many times. Antigen: not known. Study-wide findings and caveats: For presence/absence analyses, sequencing depth was assumed to be roughly uniform across donors. Within an earlier analysis, most TCR beta V segments proved productive either about 87% or about 30% of the time.

The sequence was collected from a female donor in good health and CMV-seronegative. Sequenced: PBMCs. The rearrangement uses TRBV5-5 and TRBJ1-5; 7 bases line up with TRBD1. CDR3 bases: TGTGCCAGCAGCCTAACAGGGGCCACCAGCAATCAGCCCCAGCATTTT. Translated, it gives CASSLTGATSNQPQHF.